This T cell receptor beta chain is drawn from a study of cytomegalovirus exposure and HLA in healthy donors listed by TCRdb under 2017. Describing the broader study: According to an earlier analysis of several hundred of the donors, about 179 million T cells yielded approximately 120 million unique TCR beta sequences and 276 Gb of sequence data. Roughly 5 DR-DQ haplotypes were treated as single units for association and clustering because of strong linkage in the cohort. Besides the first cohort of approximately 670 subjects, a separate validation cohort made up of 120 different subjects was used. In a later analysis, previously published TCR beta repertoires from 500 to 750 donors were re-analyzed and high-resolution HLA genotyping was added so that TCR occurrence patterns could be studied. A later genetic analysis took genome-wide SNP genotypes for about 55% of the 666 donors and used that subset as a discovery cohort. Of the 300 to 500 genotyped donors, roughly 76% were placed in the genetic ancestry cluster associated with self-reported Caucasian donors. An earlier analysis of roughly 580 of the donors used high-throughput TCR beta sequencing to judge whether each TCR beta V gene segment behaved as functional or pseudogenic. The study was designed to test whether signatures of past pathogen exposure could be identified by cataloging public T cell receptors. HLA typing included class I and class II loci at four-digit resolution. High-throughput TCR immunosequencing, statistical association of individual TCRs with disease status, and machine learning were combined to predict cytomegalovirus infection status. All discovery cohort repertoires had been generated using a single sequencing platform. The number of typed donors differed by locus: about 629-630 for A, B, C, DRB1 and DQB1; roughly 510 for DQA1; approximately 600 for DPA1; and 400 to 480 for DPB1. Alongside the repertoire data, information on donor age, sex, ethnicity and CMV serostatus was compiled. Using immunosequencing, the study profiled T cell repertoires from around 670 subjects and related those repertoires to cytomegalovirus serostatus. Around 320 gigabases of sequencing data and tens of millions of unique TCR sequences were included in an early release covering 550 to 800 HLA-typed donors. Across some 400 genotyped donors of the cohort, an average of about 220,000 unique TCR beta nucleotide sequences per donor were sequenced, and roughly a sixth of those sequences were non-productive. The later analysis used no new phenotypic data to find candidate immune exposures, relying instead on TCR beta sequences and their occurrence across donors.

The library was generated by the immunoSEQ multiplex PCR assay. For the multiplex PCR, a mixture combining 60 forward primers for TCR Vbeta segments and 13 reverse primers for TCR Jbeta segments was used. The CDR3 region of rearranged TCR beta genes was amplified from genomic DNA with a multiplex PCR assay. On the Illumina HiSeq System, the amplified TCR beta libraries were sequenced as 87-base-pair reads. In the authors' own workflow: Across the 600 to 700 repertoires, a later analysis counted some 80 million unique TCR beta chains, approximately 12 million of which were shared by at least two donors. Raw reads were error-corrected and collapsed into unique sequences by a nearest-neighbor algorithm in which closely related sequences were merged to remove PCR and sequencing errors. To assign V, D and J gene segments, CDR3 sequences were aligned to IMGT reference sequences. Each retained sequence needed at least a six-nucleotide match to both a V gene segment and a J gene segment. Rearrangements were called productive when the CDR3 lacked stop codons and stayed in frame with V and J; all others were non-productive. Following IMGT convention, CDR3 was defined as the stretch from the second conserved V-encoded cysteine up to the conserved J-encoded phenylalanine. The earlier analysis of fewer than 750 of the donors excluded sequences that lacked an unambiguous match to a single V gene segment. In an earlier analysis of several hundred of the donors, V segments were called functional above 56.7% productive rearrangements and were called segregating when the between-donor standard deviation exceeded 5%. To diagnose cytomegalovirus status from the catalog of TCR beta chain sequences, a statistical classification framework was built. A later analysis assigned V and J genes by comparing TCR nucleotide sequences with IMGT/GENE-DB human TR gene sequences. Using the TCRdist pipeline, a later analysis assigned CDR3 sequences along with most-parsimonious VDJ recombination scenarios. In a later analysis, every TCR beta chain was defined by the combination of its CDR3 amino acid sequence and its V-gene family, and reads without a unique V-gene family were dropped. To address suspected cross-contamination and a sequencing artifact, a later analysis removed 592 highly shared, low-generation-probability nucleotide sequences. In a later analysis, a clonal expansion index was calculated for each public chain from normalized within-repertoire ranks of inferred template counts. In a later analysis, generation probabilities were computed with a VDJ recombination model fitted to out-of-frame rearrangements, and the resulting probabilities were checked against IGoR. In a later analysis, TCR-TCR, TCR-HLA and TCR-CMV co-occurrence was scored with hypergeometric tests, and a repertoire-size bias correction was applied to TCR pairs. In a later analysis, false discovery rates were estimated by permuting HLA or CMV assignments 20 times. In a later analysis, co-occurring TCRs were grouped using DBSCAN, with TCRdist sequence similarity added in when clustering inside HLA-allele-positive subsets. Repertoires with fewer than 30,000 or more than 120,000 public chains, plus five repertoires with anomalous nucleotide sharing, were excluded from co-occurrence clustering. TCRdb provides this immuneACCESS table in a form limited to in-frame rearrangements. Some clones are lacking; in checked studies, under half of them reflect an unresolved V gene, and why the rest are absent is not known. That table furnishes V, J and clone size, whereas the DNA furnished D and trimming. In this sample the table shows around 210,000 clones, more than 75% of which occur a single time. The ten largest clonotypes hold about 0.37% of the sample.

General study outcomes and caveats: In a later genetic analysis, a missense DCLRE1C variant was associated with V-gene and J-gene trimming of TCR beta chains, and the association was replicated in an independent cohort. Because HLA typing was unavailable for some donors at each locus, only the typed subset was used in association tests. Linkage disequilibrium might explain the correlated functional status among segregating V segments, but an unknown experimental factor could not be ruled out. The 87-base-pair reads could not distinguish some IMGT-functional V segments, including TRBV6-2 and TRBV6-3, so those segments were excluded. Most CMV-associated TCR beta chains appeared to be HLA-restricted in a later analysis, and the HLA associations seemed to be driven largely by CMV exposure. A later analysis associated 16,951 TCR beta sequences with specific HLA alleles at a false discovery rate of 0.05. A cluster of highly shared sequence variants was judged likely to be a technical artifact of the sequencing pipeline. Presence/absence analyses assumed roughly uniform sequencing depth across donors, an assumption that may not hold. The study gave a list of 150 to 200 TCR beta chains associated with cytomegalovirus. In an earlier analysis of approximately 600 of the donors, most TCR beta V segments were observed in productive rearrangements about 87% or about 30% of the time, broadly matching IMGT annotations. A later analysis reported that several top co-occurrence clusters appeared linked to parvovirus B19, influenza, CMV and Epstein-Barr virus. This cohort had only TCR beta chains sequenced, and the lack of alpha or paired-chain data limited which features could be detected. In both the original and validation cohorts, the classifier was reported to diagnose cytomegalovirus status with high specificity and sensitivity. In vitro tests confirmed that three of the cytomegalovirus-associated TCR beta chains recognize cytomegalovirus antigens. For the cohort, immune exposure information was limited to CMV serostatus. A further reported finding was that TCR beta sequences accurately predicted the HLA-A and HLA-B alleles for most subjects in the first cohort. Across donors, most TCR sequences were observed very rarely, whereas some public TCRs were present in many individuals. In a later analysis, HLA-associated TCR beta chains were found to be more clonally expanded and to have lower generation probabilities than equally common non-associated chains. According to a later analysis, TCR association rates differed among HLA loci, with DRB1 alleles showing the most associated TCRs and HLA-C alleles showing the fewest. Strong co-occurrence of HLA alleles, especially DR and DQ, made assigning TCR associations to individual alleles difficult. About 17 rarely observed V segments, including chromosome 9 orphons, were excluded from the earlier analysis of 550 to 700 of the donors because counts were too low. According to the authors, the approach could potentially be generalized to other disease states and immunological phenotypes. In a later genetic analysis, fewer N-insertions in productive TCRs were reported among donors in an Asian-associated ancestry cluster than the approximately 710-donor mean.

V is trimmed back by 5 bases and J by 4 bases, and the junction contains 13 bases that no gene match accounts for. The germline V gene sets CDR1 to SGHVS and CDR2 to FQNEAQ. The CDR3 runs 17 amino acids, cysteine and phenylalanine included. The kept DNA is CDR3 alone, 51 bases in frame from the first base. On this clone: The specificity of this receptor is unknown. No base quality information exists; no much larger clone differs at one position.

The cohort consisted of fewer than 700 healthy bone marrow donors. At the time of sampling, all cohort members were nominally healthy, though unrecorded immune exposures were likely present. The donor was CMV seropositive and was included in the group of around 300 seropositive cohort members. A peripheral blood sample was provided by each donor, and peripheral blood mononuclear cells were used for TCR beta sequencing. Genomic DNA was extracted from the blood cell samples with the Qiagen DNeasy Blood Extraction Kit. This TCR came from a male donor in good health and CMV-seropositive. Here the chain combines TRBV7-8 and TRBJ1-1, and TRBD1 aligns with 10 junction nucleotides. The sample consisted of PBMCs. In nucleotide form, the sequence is TGTGCCAGCAGCCCTCAGTTAATGACAGGGGGCGGCACTGAAGCTTTCTTT. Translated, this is CASSPQLMTGGGTEAFF.